The table lists the clone carrying this T cell receptor beta chain with a few counts. The assay was immunoSEQ multiplex PCR, and TCRdb's table has in-frame clones only and misses some. Among some 4,500 clones listed, around four fifths were seen once. This CDR3 is 13 amino acids long. The sample comes from a study of brain metastases from non-small cell lung cancer. Sample: tumor-adjacent normal tissue. The rearrangement links TRBV1 to TRBJ2-3; no check of the table's D call, TRBD2, against the DNA was made. TRBV1 is recorded as a pseudogene. The receptor was isolated from a donor at least 40 years old with non-small cell lung cancer. Here the CDR3 reads CTSSQDLTDTQYF. CDR3 sequence (DNA): TGCACCAGCAGCCAAGACCTCACAGATACGCAGTATTTT.